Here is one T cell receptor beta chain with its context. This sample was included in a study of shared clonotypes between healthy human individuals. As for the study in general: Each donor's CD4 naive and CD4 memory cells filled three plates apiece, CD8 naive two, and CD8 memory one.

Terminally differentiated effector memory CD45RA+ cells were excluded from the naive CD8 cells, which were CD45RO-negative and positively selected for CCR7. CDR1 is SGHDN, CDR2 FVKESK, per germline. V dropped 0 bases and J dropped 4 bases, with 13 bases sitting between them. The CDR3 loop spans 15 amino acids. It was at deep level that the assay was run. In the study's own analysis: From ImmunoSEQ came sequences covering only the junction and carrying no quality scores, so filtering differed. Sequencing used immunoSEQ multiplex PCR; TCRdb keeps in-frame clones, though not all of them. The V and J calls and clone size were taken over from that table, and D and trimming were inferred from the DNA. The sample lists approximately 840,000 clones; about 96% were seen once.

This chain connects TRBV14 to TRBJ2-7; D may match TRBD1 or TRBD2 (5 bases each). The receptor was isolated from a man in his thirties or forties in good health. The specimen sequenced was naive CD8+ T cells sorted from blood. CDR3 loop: CASSQDQGPGYEQYF. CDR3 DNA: TGTGCCAGCAGCCAAGATCAGGGACCGGGATACGAGCAGTACTTC.